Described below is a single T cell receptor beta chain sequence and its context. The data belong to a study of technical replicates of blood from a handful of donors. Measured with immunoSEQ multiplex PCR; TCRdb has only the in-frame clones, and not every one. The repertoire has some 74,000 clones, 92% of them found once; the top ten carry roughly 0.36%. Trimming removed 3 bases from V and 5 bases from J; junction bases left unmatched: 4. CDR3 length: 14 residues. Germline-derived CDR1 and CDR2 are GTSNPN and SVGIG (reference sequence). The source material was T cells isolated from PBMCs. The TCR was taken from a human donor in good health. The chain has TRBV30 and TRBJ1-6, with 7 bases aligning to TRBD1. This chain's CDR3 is CAWSAGQDNSPLHF. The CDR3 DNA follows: TGTGCCTGGAGCGCCGGACAGGATAATTCACCCCTCCACTTT.